This T cell receptor (beta chain) emerged from a study of cytomegalovirus exposure and HLA in healthy donors. A multiplex PCR was run with 60 Vbeta primers and 13 Jbeta primers. Measured with immunoSEQ multiplex PCR; TCRdb has only the in-frame clones, and not every one. The table includes around 130,000 clones, around two thirds detected once. Study-level findings and limits: Fewer N-insertions (relative to the 666-donor mean) were reportedly seen in an Asian-associated ancestry cluster in a later analysis. Later analysis demonstrated an association between a missense DCLRE1C variant and TCR beta V- and J-gene trimming.

Points on this clone: Its antigen is undetermined.

The sample was PBMCs. The TCR originated in a male donor in good health and CMV-seronegative.

The CDR3 here is CASSLDTQHEQYF. The CDR3 DNA sequence: TGTGCCAGCAGCTTGGACACCCAACACGAGCAGTACTTC. The rearrangement joins TRBV5-4 to TRBJ2-7, with D unclear. This CDR3 is 13 amino acids long. CDR1 is SGHNT, CDR2 YYREEE, per germline (reference sequence). V lost 0 bases and J lost 5, with 9 bases in between.